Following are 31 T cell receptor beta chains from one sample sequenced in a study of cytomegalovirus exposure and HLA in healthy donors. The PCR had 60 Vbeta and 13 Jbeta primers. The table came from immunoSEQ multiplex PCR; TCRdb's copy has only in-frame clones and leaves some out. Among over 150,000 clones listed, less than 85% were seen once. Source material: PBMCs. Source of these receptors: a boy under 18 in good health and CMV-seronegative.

In DNA, the CDR3 is TGTGCCAGCAGTGGCGGTGGGGGGGCTCAAGAGACCCAGTACTTC. Translation: CASSGGGGAQETQYF. V usage is TRBV6-1 and J usage is TRBJ2-5, with a weak D call TRBD2 (7 bases). The CDR3 is made up of 15 amino acids. Germline values: CDR1 MNHNS, CDR2 SASEGT. The V and J ends lost 4 bases and 2 bases respectively, with 14 bases between them.

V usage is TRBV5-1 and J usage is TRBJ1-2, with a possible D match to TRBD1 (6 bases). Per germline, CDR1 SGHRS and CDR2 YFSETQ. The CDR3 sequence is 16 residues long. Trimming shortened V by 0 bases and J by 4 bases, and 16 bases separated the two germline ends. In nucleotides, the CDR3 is TGCGCCAGCAGCTTGGGACAGGACCCTCTCTTCTATGGCTACACCTTC. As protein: CASSLGQDPLFYGYTF. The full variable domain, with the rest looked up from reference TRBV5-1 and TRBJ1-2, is KAGVTQTPRYLIKTRGQQVTLSCSPISGHRSVSWYQQTPGQGLQFLFEYFSETQRNKGNFPGRFSGRQFSNSRSEMNVSTLELGDSALYLCASSLGQDPLFYGYTFGSGTRLTVV.

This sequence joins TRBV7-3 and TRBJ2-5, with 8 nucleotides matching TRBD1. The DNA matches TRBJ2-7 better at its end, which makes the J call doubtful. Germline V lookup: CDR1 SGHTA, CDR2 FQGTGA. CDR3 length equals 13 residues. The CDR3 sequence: CASSLSTGDEQYF. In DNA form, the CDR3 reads TGTGCCAGCAGCTTATCGACAGGGGACGAGCAGTACTTC.

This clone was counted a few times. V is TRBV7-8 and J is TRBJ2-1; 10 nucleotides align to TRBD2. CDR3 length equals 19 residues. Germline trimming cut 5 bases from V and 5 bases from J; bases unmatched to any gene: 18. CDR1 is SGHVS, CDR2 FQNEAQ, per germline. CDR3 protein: CASSPDARGLAGEHNEQFF. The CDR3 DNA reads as TGTGCCAGCAGCCCTGACGCGCGGGGGCTAGCGGGAGAACACAATGAGCAGTTCTTC.

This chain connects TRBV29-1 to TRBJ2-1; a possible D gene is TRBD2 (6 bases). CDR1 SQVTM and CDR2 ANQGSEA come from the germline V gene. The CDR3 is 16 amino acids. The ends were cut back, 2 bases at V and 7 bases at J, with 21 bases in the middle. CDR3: CSVERVGTPTGNEQFF. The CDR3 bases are TGCAGCGTTGAAAGGGTAGGGACTCCGACGGGGAATGAGCAGTTCTTC.

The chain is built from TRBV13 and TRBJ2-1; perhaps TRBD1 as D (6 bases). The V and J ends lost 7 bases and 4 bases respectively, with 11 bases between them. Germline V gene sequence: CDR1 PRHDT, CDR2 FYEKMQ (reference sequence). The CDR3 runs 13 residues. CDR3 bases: TGTGCCAGCAACAGGGTAAAGTACAATGAGCAGTTCTTC. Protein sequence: CASNRVKYNEQFF.

The CDR3 DNA reads TGTGCCAGCAGACCAGGGGGGAATGAAAAACTGTTTTTT. Protein: CASRPGGNEKLFF. V and J are TRBV6-5 and TRBJ1-4; 7 bases fit TRBD1. CDR1 is MNHEY and CDR2 is SVGAGI in the germline V gene. J lost 5 bases, V lost 6 bases, and 3 bases had no gene match. The CDR3 loop spans 13 amino acids.

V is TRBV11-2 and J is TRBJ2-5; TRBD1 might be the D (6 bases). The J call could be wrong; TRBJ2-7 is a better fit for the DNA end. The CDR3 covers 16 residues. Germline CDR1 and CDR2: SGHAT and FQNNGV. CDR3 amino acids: CASSLNRVSSSYEQYF. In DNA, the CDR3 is TGTGCCAGCAGCTTAAACAGGGTATCATCCTCCTACGAGCAGTACTTC.

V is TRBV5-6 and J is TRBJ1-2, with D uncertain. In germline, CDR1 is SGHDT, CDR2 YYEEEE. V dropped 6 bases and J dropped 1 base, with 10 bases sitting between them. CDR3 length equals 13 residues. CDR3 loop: CASTPAGNYGYTF. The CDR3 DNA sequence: TGTGCCAGCACCCCCGCCGGTAACTATGGCTACACCTTC.

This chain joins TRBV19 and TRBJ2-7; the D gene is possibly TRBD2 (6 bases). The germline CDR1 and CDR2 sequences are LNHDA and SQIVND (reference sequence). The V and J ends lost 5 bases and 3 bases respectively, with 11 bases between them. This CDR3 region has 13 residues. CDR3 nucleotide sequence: TGTGCCAGTAGTGGGGGGACGTTCTACGAGCAGTACTTC. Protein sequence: CASSGGTFYEQYF.

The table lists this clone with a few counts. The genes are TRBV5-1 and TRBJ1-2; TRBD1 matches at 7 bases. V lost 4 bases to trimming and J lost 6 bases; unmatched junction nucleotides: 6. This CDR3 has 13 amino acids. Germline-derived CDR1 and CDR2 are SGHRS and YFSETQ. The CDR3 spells CASSAGTEDGYTF. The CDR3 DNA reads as TGCGCCAGCAGCGCCGGGACAGAAGATGGCTACACCTTC.

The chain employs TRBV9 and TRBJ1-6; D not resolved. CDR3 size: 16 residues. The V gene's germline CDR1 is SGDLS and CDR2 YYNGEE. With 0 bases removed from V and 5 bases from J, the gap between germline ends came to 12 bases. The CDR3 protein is CASSVASHLDNSPLHF. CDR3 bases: TGTGCCAGCAGCGTAGCATCACACCTTGATAATTCACCCCTCCACTTT.

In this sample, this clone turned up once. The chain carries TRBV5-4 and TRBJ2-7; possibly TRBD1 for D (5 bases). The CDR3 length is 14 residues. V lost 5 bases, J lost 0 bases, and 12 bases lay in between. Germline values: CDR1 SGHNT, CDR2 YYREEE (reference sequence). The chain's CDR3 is CASSWTPSSYEQYF. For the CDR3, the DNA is TGTGCCAGCAGTTGGACACCCAGCTCCTACGAGCAGTACTTC.

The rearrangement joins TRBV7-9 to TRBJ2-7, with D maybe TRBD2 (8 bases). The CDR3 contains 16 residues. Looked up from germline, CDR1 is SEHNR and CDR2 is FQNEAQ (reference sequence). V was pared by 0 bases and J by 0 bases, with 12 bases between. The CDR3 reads CASSLARGDSSYEQYF. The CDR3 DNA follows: TGTGCCAGCAGCTTAGCGCGGGGGGACAGCTCCTACGAGCAGTACTTC.

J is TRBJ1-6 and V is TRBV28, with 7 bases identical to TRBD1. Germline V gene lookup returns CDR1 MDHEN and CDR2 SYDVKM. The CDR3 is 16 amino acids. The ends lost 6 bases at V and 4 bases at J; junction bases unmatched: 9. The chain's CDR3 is CASRWGQSIYNSPLHF. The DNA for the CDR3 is TGTGCCAGCAGATGGGGACAGTCGATTTATAATTCACCCCTCCACTTT.

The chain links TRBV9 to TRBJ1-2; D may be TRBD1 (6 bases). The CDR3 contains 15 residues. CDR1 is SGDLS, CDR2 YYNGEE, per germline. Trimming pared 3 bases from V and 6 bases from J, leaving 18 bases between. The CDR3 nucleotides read TGTGCCAGCAGCGAGGGGGGGGGAAGGGGAAATGGCTACACCTTC. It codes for CASSEGGGRGNGYTF.

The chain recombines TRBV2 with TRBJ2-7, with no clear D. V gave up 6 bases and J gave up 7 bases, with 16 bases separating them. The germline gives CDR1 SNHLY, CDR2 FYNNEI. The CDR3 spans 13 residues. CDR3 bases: TGTGCCAGCAGCGCCCTCAAAAAACAGGAGCAGTACTTC. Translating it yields CASSALKKQEQYF.

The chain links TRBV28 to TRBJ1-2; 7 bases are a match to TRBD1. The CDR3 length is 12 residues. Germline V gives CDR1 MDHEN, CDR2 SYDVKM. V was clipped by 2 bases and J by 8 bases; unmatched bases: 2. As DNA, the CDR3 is TGTGCCAGCAGTTTAGACAGGGCGGGCTACACCTTC. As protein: CASSLDRAGYTF.

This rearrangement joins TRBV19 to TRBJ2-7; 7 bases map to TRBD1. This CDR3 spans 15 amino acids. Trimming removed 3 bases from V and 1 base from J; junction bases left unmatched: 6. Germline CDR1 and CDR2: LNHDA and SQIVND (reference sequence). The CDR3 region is CASSMAQGLSYEQYF. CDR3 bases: TGTGCCAGTAGTATGGCACAGGGGTTATCCTACGAGCAGTACTTC.

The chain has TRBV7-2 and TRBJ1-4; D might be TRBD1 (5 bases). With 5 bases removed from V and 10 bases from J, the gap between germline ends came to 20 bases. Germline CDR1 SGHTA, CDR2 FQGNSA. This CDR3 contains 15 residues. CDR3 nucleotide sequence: TGTGCCAGCAGCCCTAAATATGGGGGGGTCGGAAAACTGTTTTTT. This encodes CASSPKYGGVGKLFF.

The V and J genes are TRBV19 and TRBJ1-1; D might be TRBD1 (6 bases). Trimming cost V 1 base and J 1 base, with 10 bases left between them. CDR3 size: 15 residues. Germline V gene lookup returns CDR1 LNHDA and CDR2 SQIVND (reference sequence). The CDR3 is CASSIGGHPNTEAFF. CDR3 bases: TGTGCCAGTAGTATAGGGGGACATCCGAACACTGAAGCTTTCTTT.

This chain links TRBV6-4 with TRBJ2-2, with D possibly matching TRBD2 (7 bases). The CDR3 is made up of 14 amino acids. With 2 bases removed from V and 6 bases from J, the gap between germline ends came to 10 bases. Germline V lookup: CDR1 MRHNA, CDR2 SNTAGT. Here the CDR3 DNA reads TGTGCCAGCAGTGACGCGGGGGCGGCCGGGGAGCTGTTTTTT. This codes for CASSDAGAAGELFF.

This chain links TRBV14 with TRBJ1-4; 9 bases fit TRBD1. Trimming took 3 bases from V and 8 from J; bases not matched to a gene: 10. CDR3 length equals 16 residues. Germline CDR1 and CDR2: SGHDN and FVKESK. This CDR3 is CASSQVTGQGMEKLFF. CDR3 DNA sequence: TGTGCCAGCAGCCAGGTGACGGGACAGGGAATGGAAAAACTGTTTTTT.

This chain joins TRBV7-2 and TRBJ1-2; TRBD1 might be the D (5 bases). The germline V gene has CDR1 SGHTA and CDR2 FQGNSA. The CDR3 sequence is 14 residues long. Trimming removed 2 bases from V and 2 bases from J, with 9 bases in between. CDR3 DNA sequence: TGTGCCAGCAGCTTAATACAGGCCAACTATGGCTACACCTTC. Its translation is CASSLIQANYGYTF.

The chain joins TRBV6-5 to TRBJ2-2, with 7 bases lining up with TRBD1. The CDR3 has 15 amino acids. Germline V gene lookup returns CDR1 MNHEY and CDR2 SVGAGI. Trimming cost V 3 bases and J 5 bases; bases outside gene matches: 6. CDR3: CASSYSTGNTGELFF. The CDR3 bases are TGTGCCAGCAGTTATTCGACAGGGAATACCGGGGAGCTGTTTTTT.

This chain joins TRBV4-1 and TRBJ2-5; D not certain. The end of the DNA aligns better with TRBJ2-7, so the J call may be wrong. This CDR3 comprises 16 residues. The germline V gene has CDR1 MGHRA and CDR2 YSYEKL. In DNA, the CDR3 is TGCGCCAGCAGCCAAGGTTCCACCTTATTGTGGTACGAGCAGTACTTC. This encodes CASSQGSTLLWYEQYF.

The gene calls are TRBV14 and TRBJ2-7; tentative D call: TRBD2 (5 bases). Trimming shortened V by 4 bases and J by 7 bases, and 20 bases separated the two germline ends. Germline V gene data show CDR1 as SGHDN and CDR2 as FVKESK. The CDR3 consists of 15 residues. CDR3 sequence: CASSPLPVPEGEQYF. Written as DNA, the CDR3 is TGTGCCAGCAGCCCCCTCCCGGTGCCTGAGGGAGAGCAGTACTTC.

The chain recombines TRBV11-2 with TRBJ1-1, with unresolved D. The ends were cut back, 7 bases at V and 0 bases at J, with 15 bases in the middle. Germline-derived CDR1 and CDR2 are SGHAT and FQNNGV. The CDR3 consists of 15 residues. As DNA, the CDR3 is TGTGCCAGCACAACTTCTTTGAACCTGAACACTGAAGCTTTCTTT. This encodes CASTTSLNLNTEAFF.

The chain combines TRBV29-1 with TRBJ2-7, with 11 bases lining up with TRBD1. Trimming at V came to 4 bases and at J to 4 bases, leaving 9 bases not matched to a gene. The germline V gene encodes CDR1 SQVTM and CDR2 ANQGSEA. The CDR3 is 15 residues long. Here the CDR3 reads CSVGEYGDRGYEQYF. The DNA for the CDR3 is TGCAGCGTTGGGGAGTACGGGGACAGGGGGTACGAGCAGTACTTC.

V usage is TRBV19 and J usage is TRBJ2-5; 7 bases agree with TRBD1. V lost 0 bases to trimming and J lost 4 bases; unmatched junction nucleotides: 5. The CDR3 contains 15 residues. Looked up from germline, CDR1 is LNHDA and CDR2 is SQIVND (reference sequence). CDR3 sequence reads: CASSIEGRGRETQYF. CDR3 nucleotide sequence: TGTGCCAGTAGTATAGAAGGAAGGGGGCGAGAGACCCAGTACTTC.

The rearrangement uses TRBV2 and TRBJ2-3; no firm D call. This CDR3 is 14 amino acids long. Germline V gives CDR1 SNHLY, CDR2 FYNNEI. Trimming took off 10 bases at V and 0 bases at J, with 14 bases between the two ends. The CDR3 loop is CANAVSLSTDTQYF. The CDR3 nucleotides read TGTGCCAACGCGGTTTCCCTCAGCACAGATACGCAGTATTTT.